These 32 T cell receptor beta chains share one sample of origin, sequenced in a study of blood T cells in healthy people across ages (dated by TCRdb to the mid-2010s). The library relied on 5' RACE. The reads were generated on an Illumina HiSeq 2500. A second PCR of about 6 to 12 cycles was run with a J-beta primer mix and a sample-barcoded 5' primer. TCRdb reworked the public reads: Q25 trimming with fastp, MiXCR clone assembly, productive beta chains retained. Rows with a matching CDR3 protein are joined into one entry that keeps the most common DNA and genes. This sample holds roughly 2 million distinct CDR3 sequences; around half were observed only once. Clones ranked in the top ten supply less than 2.5% of the sample. Material for sequencing was blood. The receptors were sampled from a woman aged 40 to 50 in good health.

This clonotype was counted once. The V and J genes are TRBV4-1 and TRBJ2-6; possibly TRBD1 for D (6 bases). V lost 1 base and J lost 2, with 18 bases in between. CDR1 is MGHRA, CDR2 YSYEKL, per germline. This CDR3 contains 19 residues. In nucleotides, the CDR3 is TGCGCCAGCAGCCAAGCCTCAGGGGTCTCGGGCCCTGGGGCCAACGTCCTGACTTTC. It codes for CASSQASGVSGPGANVLTF.

Only a few counts were recorded for this clonotype. The chain couples TRBV12-3 or TRBV12-4 to TRBJ1-4; possibly TRBD1 for D (6 bases). The V end lost 7 bases, the J end lost 2 bases, and 11 bases lay between the germline ends. The CDR3 loop spans 14 amino acids. The CDR3 nucleotides are TGTGCCAGCACCCCGGGACATACTAATGAAAAACTGTTTTTT. It is translated as CASTPGHTNEKLFF.

This clonotype has only a few counts. This chain connects TRBV7-8 to TRBJ1-6; D is possibly TRBD1 (6 bases). CDR3 size: 17 residues. V shed 4 bases and J shed 0 bases, with 13 bases lying between them. Germline lookup yields CDR1 SGHVS and CDR2 FQNEAQ. CDR3 in amino acids: CASSSLTGSSYNSPLHF. Here the CDR3 DNA reads TGTGCCAGCAGCTCGCTGACAGGCAGCTCCTATAATTCACCCCTCCACTTT. Using reference TRBV7-8 and TRBJ1-6 for the parts outside the CDR3, the full variable domain is GAGVSQSPRYKVAKRGQDVALRCDPISGHVSLFWYQQALGQGPEFLTYFQNEAQLDKSGLPSDRFFAERPEGSVSTLKIQRTQQEDSAVYLCASSSLTGSSYNSPLHFGNGTRLTVT.

CDR3 amino acids: CASRGLQGIFLKEQFF. CDR3 DNA sequence: TGTGCCAGCAGGGGGTTACAGGGAATCTTCCTCAAGGAGCAGTTCTTC. The rearrangement joins TRBV6-2 or TRBV6-3 to TRBJ2-1; tentative D call: TRBD1 (6 bases). The CDR3 is made up of 16 amino acids. Trimming pared 6 bases from V and 10 bases from J, leaving 25 bases between. In germline, CDR1 is MNHEY, CDR2 SVGEGT.

The V call is TRBV27, the J call TRBJ2-1, with 9 bases aligning to TRBD1. Germline loops: CDR1 MNHEY, CDR2 SMNVEV (reference sequence). The CDR3 runs to 15 residues. With 0 bases clipped from V and 7 bases from J, the junction kept 4 bases outside the gene matches. The chain's CDR3 is CASSLSPGTGNEQFF. The CDR3, as DNA: TGTGCCAGCAGTTTATCCCCCGGGACAGGGAATGAGCAGTTCTTC.

Points on this clonotype: Sequence at one end of the junction differs from germline and may be a read error. This chain links TRBV4-3 with TRBJ2-4, with D possibly matching TRBD1 (5 bases). The DNA end is more similar to TRBJ2-7, so the J call may be wrong. Germline CDR1 is LGHNA and CDR2 is YSLEER. There are 15 residues in the CDR3. The CDR3 loop is CAGSQQTGFPYEQYF. CDR3 DNA: TGCGCCGGCAGCCAACAAACAGGTTTCCCATACGAGCAGTACTTC.

V and J are TRBV24-1 and TRBJ2-5; no firm D call. The CDR3 runs 15 residues. V was cut by 2 bases and J by 9 bases, with 18 bases left in between. CDR1 and CDR2 from the germline V gene are KGHDR and SFDVKD. CDR3 residues: CATSDSMTPRAAQYF. In DNA, the CDR3 is TGTGCCACCAGTGATTCCATGACACCCCGGGCGGCCCAGTACTTC.

This rearrangement joins TRBV12-3 or TRBV12-4 to TRBJ2-7, with TRBD1 matching over 7 bases. The CDR3 spans 14 residues. Trimming at V came to 3 bases and at J to 5 bases, leaving 7 bases not matched to a gene. The CDR3 region has the DNA TGTGCCAGCAGTTTCGACAGGGTCGTCAACGAGCAGTACTTC. This codes for CASSFDRVVNEQYF.

The rearrangement uses TRBV5-1 and TRBJ2-1, with 8 bases lining up with TRBD2. The CDR3 extends over 14 amino acids. Germline V gene data show CDR1 as SGHRS and CDR2 as YFSETQ. Unmatched junction bases numbered 13, after V lost 2 bases and J lost 15 bases. CDR3 nucleotide sequence: TGCGCCAGCAGCTTCGGAACTAGCGGAGAAAACGGGTTCTTC. Residues: CASSFGTSGENGFF.

The genes are TRBV28 and TRBJ2-3; 8 bases agree with TRBD2. Looked up from germline, CDR1 is MDHEN and CDR2 is SYDVKM. V was clipped by 4 bases and J by 1 base; unmatched bases: 7. The CDR3 runs 16 residues. CDR3 DNA sequence: TGTGCCAGCAGTTACGTATCAGCGGGGGGCACAGATACGCAGTATTTT. Encoded protein: CASSYVSAGGTDTQYF.

The chain uses TRBV15 and TRBJ2-1, with 12 nucleotides matching TRBD2. This CDR3 contains 16 residues. V trimming: 3 bases; J trimming: 4 bases; junction bases outside the gene matches: 4. Germline CDR1 LNHNV, CDR2 YYDKDF (reference sequence). This chain's CDR3 is CATSSATSGGYNEQFF. Here the CDR3 DNA reads TGTGCCACCAGCAGTGCGACTAGCGGGGGATACAATGAGCAGTTCTTC.

The chain has TRBV28 and TRBJ2-3; the match to TRBD2 covers 10 bases. The trim removed 6 bases at V and 2 bases at J, leaving 11 bases unmatched. The CDR3 is made up of 17 amino acids. Looked up from germline, CDR1 is MDHEN and CDR2 is SYDVKM. CDR3 protein: CASSSPGLATDTDTQYF. CDR3 bases: TGTGCCAGCAGCTCGCCGGGACTAGCGACCGACACAGATACGCAGTATTTT.

This clonotype was recorded only once. The V call is TRBV14, the J call TRBJ2-7, with TRBD2 as a possible D gene (6 bases). Trimming took 4 bases from V and 0 from J, leaving 16 bases between them. Germline CDR1 SGHDN, CDR2 FVKESK. This CDR3 is 16 amino acids long. The chain's CDR3 is CASSPYGGSVSYEQYF. DNA for the CDR3: TGTGCCAGCAGCCCCTATGGGGGGAGCGTCTCCTACGAGCAGTACTTC.

The rearrangement uses TRBV27 and TRBJ1-6; D is undetermined. Trimming shortened V by 0 bases and J by 5 bases, and 11 bases separated the two germline ends. This CDR3 region has 16 residues. Per germline, CDR1 MNHEY and CDR2 SMNVEV (reference sequence). Here the CDR3 reads CASSLSVVRHNSPLHF. DNA of the CDR3: TGTGCCAGCAGTTTATCGGTGGTCAGACATAATTCACCCCTCCACTTT.

With regard to this clonotype: Mismatch with germline at one junction end may stem from a read error. V gene TRBV7-2 combines with J gene TRBJ2-1; weak D call: TRBD1 (5 bases). CDR3 size: 14 residues. Germline assignment: CDR1 SGHTA and CDR2 FQGNSA. CDR3 in amino acids: CASSPSKGRNGQFF. CDR3 sequence (DNA): TGTGCCAGCAGCCCTAGTAAGGGGCGGAATGGGCAGTTCTTC.

This sequence joins TRBV6-2 or TRBV6-3 and TRBJ1-2, with D unclear. In germline, CDR1 is MNHEY, CDR2 SVGEGT. The CDR3 is 15 amino acids. V lost 0 bases and J 0 bases, leaving 8 bases between the germline ends. CDR3 DNA sequence: TGTGCCAGCAGTTACTCGAGCGAAGCTAACTATGGCTACACCTTC. Protein product: CASSYSSEANYGYTF.

This chain joins TRBV7-2 and TRBJ1-1, with TRBD1 as a possible D gene (5 bases). CDR3 length equals 16 residues. The germline V and J ends were trimmed by 3 bases and 0 bases, with 14 bases remaining between them. Germline assignment: CDR1 SGHTA and CDR2 FQGNSA. CDR3 sequence reads: CASSFRPGRLNTEAFF. DNA of the CDR3: TGTGCCAGCAGCTTTAGGCCGGGACGGTTGAACACTGAAGCTTTCTTT.

The CDR3 DNA follows: TGTGCCAGCAGCCAAGGAGTTACCTCGGTAAATCAGCCCCAGCATTTT. Its translation: CASSQGVTSVNQPQHF. The genes are TRBV4-2 and TRBJ1-5, with D uncertain. Germline CDR1 LGHNA, CDR2 YNFKEQ. Trimming removed 1 base at V and 4 bases at J, with 14 bases between. The CDR3 spans 16 residues.

The V gene is TRBV5-1, the J gene TRBJ2-7; the match to TRBD1 covers 7 bases. The germline V gene has CDR1 SGHRS and CDR2 YFSETQ. The junction had 5 bases not matched to a gene; V was cut back by 0 bases and J by 2 bases. This CDR3 region has 15 residues. CDR3 in amino acids: CASSLERGPAYEQYF. CDR3 bases: TGCGCCAGCAGCTTGGAGAGGGGGCCGGCCTACGAGCAGTACTTC.

As to this clonotype: It may be a read error: a sequence one base away is much more abundant. The chain couples TRBV5-6 to TRBJ2-5; D assignment may be TRBD1 or TRBD2 (5 bases each). The CDR3 spans 14 residues. Between the trimmed V and J ends, which lost 4 bases and 1 base, there was a span of 11 bases. Germline V gene lookup returns CDR1 SGHDT and CDR2 YYEEEE. The CDR3 sequence is CASSVGDGQETQYF. As DNA, the CDR3 is TGTGCCAGCAGCGTGGGGGACGGCCAAGAGACCCAGTACTTC.

The gene calls are TRBV10-1 and TRBJ2-4, with 7 bases fitting TRBD2. The CDR3 extends over 16 amino acids. Trimming took 6 bases from V and 1 from J; bases not matched to a gene: 9. CDR1 is WNHNN, CDR2 SYGVQD, per germline (reference sequence). This CDR3 reads CASRACGGEAKNIQYF. The CDR3 nucleotides read TGCGCCAGCAGGGCCTGCGGGGGTGAGGCCAAAAACATTCAGTACTTC.

V gene TRBV7-8 combines with J gene TRBJ2-6; 9 nucleotides line up with TRBD1. V lost 5 bases, J lost 2 bases, and 4 bases stayed unmatched. Looked up from germline, CDR1 is SGHVS and CDR2 is FQNEAQ. CDR3 length equals 16 residues. Here the CDR3 DNA reads TGTGCCAGCAGCCGAAACAGGGGGCCTGGGGCCAACGTCCTGACTTTC. Amino acid sequence: CASSRNRGPGANVLTF.

There are many counts of this clonotype. The rearrangement uses TRBV6-5 and TRBJ2-5; D might be TRBD1 (6 bases). The CDR3 contains 14 residues. Germline CDR1 reads MNHEY; CDR2 reads SVGAGI. V was clipped by 2 bases and J by 2 bases, with 9 bases between them. DNA of the CDR3: TGTGCCAGCAGTTACCCGGGACAACAAGAGACCCAGTACTTC. This translates into CASSYPGQQETQYF.

V gene TRBV20-1 combines with J gene TRBJ2-3; 8 bases line up with TRBD2. V lost 3 bases and J lost 6; bases outside the gene matches: 5. CDR1 and CDR2 (germline): DFQATT, SNEGSKA (reference sequence). This CDR3 is 13 amino acids long. The CDR3 region has the DNA TGCAGTGCTAGCGGGAGGGCCATGGATACGCAGTATTTT. This sequence encodes CSASGRAMDTQYF.

This clonotype appeared once. This chain connects TRBV5-6 to TRBJ2-5; the match to TRBD1 covers 8 bases. J gave up 1 base and V 2 bases, and 4 bases lay outside the gene matches. The CDR3 sequence is 15 residues long. The V gene's germline CDR1 is SGHDT and CDR2 YYEEEE. In DNA, the CDR3 is TGTGCCAGCAGCTTCCGACAGGGGTTCCAAGAGACCCAGTACTTC. Translated, it gives CASSFRQGFQETQYF.

This chain links TRBV7-2 with TRBJ2-5; maybe TRBD2 (5 bases). Germline V CDR1 and CDR2: SGHTA, FQGNSA. Trimming took off 3 bases at V and 7 bases at J, with 15 bases between the two ends. CDR3 length: 14 amino acids. The DNA for the CDR3 is TGTGCCAGCAGCTTGGCAGGACTCCCGGGGACCCAGTACTTC. Protein: CASSLAGLPGTQYF.

V usage is TRBV28 and J usage is TRBJ2-7, with D perhaps TRBD1 (6 bases). CDR1 and CDR2 (germline): MDHEN, SYDVKM. CDR3 length: 14 residues. The V end was cut by 2 bases, the J end by 4 bases, with 12 bases between. The chain's CDR3 is CASSLLGTHYEQYF. CDR3 coding DNA: TGTGCCAGCAGTTTACTAGGGACACATTACGAGCAGTACTTC. The whole variable domain, filled in from reference TRBV28 and TRBJ2-7, reads DVKVTQSSRYLVKRTGEKVFLECVQDMDHENMFWYRQDPGLGLRLIYFSYDVKMKEKGDIPEGYSVSREKKERFSLILESASTNQTSMYLCASSLLGTHYEQYFGPGTRLTVT.

The sample holds a few counts of this clonotype. This sequence joins TRBV5-1 and TRBJ2-7; a possible D gene is TRBD2 (5 bases). From germline, CDR1 is SGHRS and CDR2 YFSETQ. The CDR3 totals 15 residues. Trimming pared 3 bases from V and 5 bases from J, leaving 18 bases between. The CDR3 DNA sequence: TGCGCCAGCAGCTCGCAATCTGGGAGAAGCAACGAGCAGTACTTC. Amino acids: CASSSQSGRSNEQYF.

The chain recombines TRBV10-3 with TRBJ2-3; weak D call: TRBD1 (5 bases). The V end lost 2 bases, the J end lost 0 bases, and 9 bases lay between the germline ends. From germline, CDR1 is ENHRY and CDR2 SYGVKD. The length of the CDR3 is 15 residues. The CDR3 loop is CAISENQGSTDTQYF. The DNA for the CDR3 is TGTGCCATCAGTGAGAACCAGGGCAGCACAGATACGCAGTATTTT.

As DNA, the CDR3 is TGTGCCAGCAGCCCCCCAAGACGATCTGGGGCCAACGTCCTGACTTTC. Translated: CASSPPRRSGANVLTF. The chain recombines TRBV7-8 with TRBJ2-6; no firm D call. V was shortened by 5 bases and J by 1 base, with 12 bases between the two germline ends. Per the germline V gene, CDR1 is SGHVS and CDR2 is FQNEAQ. The CDR3 runs to 16 residues.

V gene TRBV9 combines with J gene TRBJ1-2, with D uncertain. This CDR3 contains 13 residues. V was pared by 0 bases and J by 7 bases, with 10 bases between. CDR1 is SGDLS and CDR2 is YYNGEE in the germline V gene. Here the CDR3 reads CASSVGLGSGYTF. As DNA, the CDR3 is TGTGCCAGCAGCGTAGGATTGGGTAGTGGCTACACCTTC.

There are a few counts of this clonotype. V is TRBV29-1 and J is TRBJ2-3; D is uncertain. V was trimmed by 1 base and J by 4 bases, leaving 6 bases between them. Germline V lookup: CDR1 SQVTM, CDR2 ANQGSEA. The CDR3 sequence is 12 residues long. The CDR3 DNA is TGCAGCGTTGAAGTTGGGGCAGATACGCAGTATTTT. It encodes CSVEVGADTQYF.